The 9 T cell receptor beta chains presented below share a single source sample, sequenced in a study of cytomegalovirus exposure and HLA in healthy donors. 60 Vbeta and 13 Jbeta primers were used in PCR. Here immunoSEQ multiplex PCR was the method, and the copy in TCRdb shows in-frame clones only, minus some. Of 150,000 to 200,000 clones listed, approximately 82% were seen once; the top ten hold 5% to 7.5%. Sample: PBMCs. These receptors all stem from a man in his fifties in good health and CMV-seropositive.

V and J are TRBV9 and TRBJ2-7, with 8 positions matching TRBD2. J gave up 5 bases and V 0 bases, and 4 bases lay outside the gene matches. The germline gives CDR1 SGDLS, CDR2 YYNGEE. The CDR3 is 14 residues long. CDR3 region: CASSVVAGGNEQYV. As DNA, the CDR3 is TGTGCCAGCAGCGTAGTGGCGGGAGGCAACGAGCAGTACGTC.

The chain is built from TRBV9 and TRBJ2-1; tentative D call: TRBD2 (5 bases). This CDR3 has 13 amino acids. Per the germline V gene, CDR1 is SGDLS and CDR2 is YYNGEE. V was pared by 3 bases and J by 9 bases, with 13 bases between. CDR3 DNA: TGTGCCAGCAGCGATCAGGACTTATCTGAGCAGTTCTTC. Protein: CASSDQDLSEQFF.

This clone has just one count. The J gene is TRBJ2-1, the V gene TRBV19; 12 bases align to TRBD2. Germline CDR1 is LNHDA and CDR2 is SQIVND (reference sequence). V shed 6 bases and J 3 bases; nucleotides not matched to a gene: 3. This CDR3 has 15 residues. CDR3 bases: TGTGCCAGTAGACAGACTAGCGGGAGCTACAATGAGCAGTTCTTC. Encoded protein: CASRQTSGSYNEQFF.

This clone was detected only once. J is TRBJ1-1 and V is TRBV29-1; D unclear. In germline, CDR1 is SQVTM, CDR2 ANQGSEA. The V and J ends lost 4 bases and 1 base respectively, with 4 bases between them. This CDR3 has 11 amino acids. DNA of the CDR3: TGCAGCGTTGTCAAGAACACTGAAGCTTTCTTT. Translated, it gives CSVVKNTEAFF.

Here the CDR3 reads CASSDRLAGDLYEQYF. The CDR3 nucleotides read TGTGCCAGCAGCGACAGACTAGCGGGGGACCTTTACGAGCAGTACTTC. The rearrangement uses TRBV5-6 and TRBJ2-7; TRBD2 matches at 12 bases. The CDR3 is 16 residues long. V lost 4 bases, J lost 4 bases, and 9 bases stayed unmatched. Germline V lookup: CDR1 SGHDT, CDR2 YYEEEE.

This clone appeared a few times. The chain carries TRBV5-1 and TRBJ2-7; 11 bases are a match to TRBD1. The germline V gene encodes CDR1 SGHRS and CDR2 YFSETQ. The CDR3 runs to 16 residues. The V and J ends lost 0 bases and 1 base, in that order; junction bases with no gene match: 3. In DNA, the CDR3 is TGCGCCAGCAGCTTGGCCGGGACAGGGGGTTCCTACGAGCAGTACTTC. Its translation: CASSLAGTGGSYEQYF.

This chain links TRBV6-1 with TRBJ1-5; 7 bases align to TRBD1. Per germline, CDR1 MNHNS and CDR2 SASEGT. V was clipped by 6 bases and J by 2 bases; unmatched bases: 7. The CDR3 runs 15 residues. The CDR3 sequence: CASRSTGAGNQPQHF. In DNA form, the CDR3 reads TGTGCCAGCAGGAGCACAGGGGCCGGCAATCAGCCCCAGCATTTT.

This rearrangement joins TRBV5-1 to TRBJ2-2; tentatively, D is TRBD1 (6 bases). The germline V gene has CDR1 SGHRS and CDR2 YFSETQ. The CDR3 is made up of 14 amino acids. V lost 7 bases, J lost 7 bases, and 17 bases lay in between. The CDR3: CASLRNSQGGELFF. The CDR3 coding sequence is TGCGCCAGCCTCCGAAACTCACAGGGCGGGGAGCTGTTTTTT.

The genes are TRBV5-1 and TRBJ1-1; a possible D gene is TRBD1 (5 bases). The ends were cut back, 2 bases at V and 6 bases at J, with 11 bases in the middle. Germline-derived CDR1 and CDR2 are SGHRS and YFSETQ. This CDR3 has 13 residues. The CDR3 reads CASSFQGKAEAFF. CDR3 coding DNA: TGCGCCAGCAGCTTTCAGGGAAAGGCTGAAGCTTTCTTT.